One sample yielded the 31 T cell receptor beta chains listed below, sequenced in a study of blood T cell repertoires in COVID-19 (dated by TCRdb to about 2020). Library generation was performed with the immunoSEQ multiplex PCR assay. TCRdb provides this immuneACCESS table in a form limited to in-frame rearrangements. Some clones are lacking; in checked studies, under half of them reflect an unresolved V gene, and why the rest are absent is not known. In all, the sample holds a few hundred thousand clones, and approximately 87% of those were seen once. The top ten constitute 7.8% of the sample. Specimen: peripheral blood. These receptors were collected from a woman aged 50 to 60 who had recovered from COVID-19.

This CDR3 reads CASSSGGAYWGYTF. CDR3 in DNA: TGTGCCAGCAGTTCGGGGGGGGCTTACTGGGGCTACACCTTC. The rearrangement uses TRBV6-5 and TRBJ1-2; D may be TRBD1 (6 bases). The CDR3 sequence is 14 residues long. Trimming pared 4 bases from V and 8 bases from J, leaving 17 bases between. CDR1 is MNHEY, CDR2 SVGAGI, per germline.

The V gene is TRBV6-6, the J gene TRBJ2-3; D perhaps matches TRBD1 (5 bases). This CDR3 has 14 residues. CDR1 and CDR2 from the germline V gene are MNHNY and SVGAGI (reference sequence). The ends were cut back, 2 bases at V and 4 bases at J, with 10 bases in the middle. The CDR3 reads CASSYGQGPDTQYF. CDR3 DNA sequence: TGTGCCAGCAGTTACGGGCAGGGCCCAGATACGCAGTATTTT.

The chain has TRBV30 and TRBJ2-2; D is possibly TRBD2 (5 bases). The ends were cut back, 4 bases at V and 6 bases at J, with 15 bases in the middle. CDR1 and CDR2 (germline): GTSNPN, SVGIG (reference sequence). CDR3 length equals 14 residues. The CDR3 nucleotides are TGTGCCTGGAAGCTACCGGGGTACCCCGGGGAGCTGTTTTTT. Translation gives CAWKLPGYPGELFF.

In DNA form, the CDR3 reads TGTGCCAGCAGTCTCCTAGCGGGAGTTACAGATACGCAGTATTTT. Amino acid sequence: CASSLLAGVTDTQYF. The rearrangement links TRBV27 to TRBJ2-3; 10 nucleotides line up with TRBD2. J was trimmed by 3 bases and V by 5 bases; bases with no gene match: 5. This CDR3 is built from 15 residues. Germline CDR1 MNHEY, CDR2 SMNVEV (reference sequence).

This clone has more than one count but fewer than ten. V usage is TRBV28 and J usage is TRBJ2-7; D is uncertain. The germline V gene encodes CDR1 MDHEN and CDR2 SYDVKM. V was clipped by 8 bases and J by 3 bases, with 17 bases between them. The CDR3 length is 14 residues. The CDR3 is CASHPDPASYEQYF. The CDR3 DNA sequence: TGTGCCAGCCACCCGGATCCAGCGAGCTACGAGCAGTACTTC.

Here the CDR3 DNA reads TGTGCCAGCAGCCCTAGGACAGGGGACTATGGCTACACCTTC. Protein sequence: CASSPRTGDYGYTF. The chain joins TRBV11-1 to TRBJ1-2; 9 bases fit TRBD1. The junction had 4 bases not matched to a gene; V was cut back by 5 bases and J by 3 bases. This CDR3 region has 14 residues. From germline, CDR1 is SGHAT and CDR2 FQDESV (reference sequence).

V is TRBV9 and J is TRBJ1-2; a weak D match, TRBD1 (5 bases). The CDR3 spans 12 residues. With 2 bases removed from V and 3 bases from J, the gap between germline ends came to 5 bases. Germline CDR1 and CDR2: SGDLS and YYNGEE. This chain's CDR3 is CASSVGHYGYTF. Written as DNA, the CDR3 is TGTGCCAGCAGCGTGGGGCACTATGGCTACACCTTC.

V gene TRBV5-1 combines with J gene TRBJ2-3, with D possibly being TRBD2 (6 bases). CDR1 and CDR2 (germline): SGHRS, YFSETQ. V lost 1 base and J 2 bases, leaving 14 bases between the germline ends. The CDR3 covers 16 residues. CDR3 residues: CASSLNGSPNTDTQYF. The DNA of the CDR3 is TGCGCCAGCAGCTTGAACGGGAGTCCTAACACAGATACGCAGTATTTT. The full variable domain, with the rest looked up from reference TRBV5-1 and TRBJ2-3, is KAGVTQTPRYLIKTRGQQVTLSCSPISGHRSVSWYQQTPGQGLQFLFEYFSETQRNKGNFPGRFSGRQFSNSRSEMNVSTLELGDSALYLCASSLNGSPNTDTQYFGPGTRLTVL.

Here the CDR3 reads CASSPRDRDTEAFF. CDR3 DNA sequence: TGTGCCAGCAGCCCACGGGACAGGGACACTGAAGCTTTCTTT. This chain uses TRBV5-4 with TRBJ1-1, with 9 bases lining up with TRBD1. The CDR3 covers 14 residues. Unmatched junction bases numbered 4, after V lost 4 bases and J lost 3 bases. The germline CDR1 and CDR2 sequences are SGHNT and YYREEE (reference sequence).

The genes are TRBV5-6 and TRBJ2-7; possible D gene TRBD1, 6 bases. Deletions cut 3 bases from V and 2 bases from J, with 12 bases between. This CDR3 has 14 residues. The V gene's germline CDR1 is SGHDT and CDR2 YYEEEE. The CDR3, as DNA: TGTGCCAGCAGCTCGCCGGGACATACCTACGAGCAGTACTTC. It translates to CASSSPGHTYEQYF.

The chain recombines TRBV18 with TRBJ2-7; D gene uncertain. The length of the CDR3 is 15 residues. The V end was cut by 1 base, the J end by 2 bases, with 12 bases between. The germline V gene encodes CDR1 KGHSH and CDR2 LQKENI. In DNA form, the CDR3 reads TGTGCCAGCTCACCACGTGGAGCCCCCGCCTACGAGCAGTACTTC. Translated, it gives CASSPRGAPAYEQYF.

Only a few counts were recorded for this clone. The CDR3 here is CASSRNRQSHYGYTF. CDR3 in DNA: TGTGCCAGCAGTCGTAATAGACAGTCCCACTATGGCTACACCTTC. The chain uses TRBV6-5 and TRBJ1-2; perhaps TRBD1 as D (5 bases). Germline-derived CDR1 and CDR2 are MNHEY and SVGAGI. CDR3 length: 15 residues. Between the trimmed V and J ends, which lost 5 bases and 3 bases, there was a span of 16 bases.

The count of this clone is one. The V call is TRBV27, the J call TRBJ1-6; TRBD1 is a possible D gene (5 bases). CDR1 MNHEY and CDR2 SMNVEV come from the germline V gene (reference sequence). V dropped 3 bases and J dropped 8 bases, with 17 bases sitting between them. The CDR3 has 16 amino acids. In DNA, the CDR3 is TGTGCCAGCAGTTTCAGACTTCAGGGTTTTGATTCACCCCTCCACTTT. This gives the protein CASSFRLQGFDSPLHF.

The J gene is TRBJ1-4, the V gene TRBV5-1; no definite D call. Germline CDR1 SGHRS, CDR2 YFSETQ. The CDR3 sequence is 15 residues long. Trimming removed 3 bases at V and 3 bases at J, with 12 bases between. The chain's CDR3 is CASSSSSGANEKLFF. The CDR3, as DNA: TGCGCCAGCAGCTCCTCATCCGGGGCTAATGAAAAACTGTTTTTT.

This sequence joins TRBV2 and TRBJ2-3; D might be TRBD2 (6 bases). The ends were cut back, 1 base at V and 0 bases at J, with 8 bases in the middle. Germline values: CDR1 SNHLY, CDR2 FYNNEI. The CDR3 has 15 amino acids. CDR3: CASSEGGVSTDTQYF. The CDR3 nucleotides are TGTGCCAGCAGTGAAGGGGGGGTCAGCACAGATACGCAGTATTTT.

The V and J genes are TRBV5-4 and TRBJ2-7; D is uncertain. Germline CDR1 and CDR2: SGHNT and YYREEE (reference sequence). The CDR3 loop spans 12 amino acids. Trimming shortened V by 0 bases and J by 5 bases, and 6 bases separated the two germline ends. The CDR3 spells CASSLGAHEQYF. The CDR3 DNA reads TGTGCCAGCAGCTTGGGAGCCCACGAGCAGTACTTC. Together with reference TRBV5-4 and TRBJ2-7, the CDR3 gives the full variable domain: ETGVTQSPTHLIKTRGQQVTLRCSSQSGHNTVSWYQQALGQGPQFIFQYYREEENGRGNFPPRFSGLQFPNYSSELNVNALELDDSALYLCASSLGAHEQYFGPGTRLTVT.

The chain recombines TRBV18 with TRBJ2-5, with D unclear. The germline CDR1 and CDR2 sequences are KGHSH and LQKENI. Trimming pared 3 bases from V and 5 bases from J, leaving 13 bases between. The CDR3 length is 14 residues. CDR3 region: CASSPIDVRETQYF. CDR3 nucleotides: TGTGCCAGCTCACCTATCGATGTGAGGGAGACCCAGTACTTC.

This chain uses TRBV7-8 with TRBJ1-6; D gene uncertain. Trimming took 1 base from V and 8 from J, leaving 9 bases between them. Germline CDR1 SGHVS, CDR2 FQNEAQ. This CDR3 is 14 amino acids long. The DNA for the CDR3 is TGTGCCAGCAGCTTAGTTATACTAGATTCACCCCTCCACTTT. Translated: CASSLVILDSPLHF.

The chain recombines TRBV7-9 with TRBJ2-5; D might be TRBD2 (5 bases). The CDR3 runs to 16 residues. V was cut by 1 base and J by 1 base, with 13 bases left in between. The germline CDR1 and CDR2 sequences are SEHNR and FQNEAQ (reference sequence). CDR3 in DNA: TGTGCCAGCAGCTTAGGGATCGGGATTTTCCAAGAGACCCAGTACTTC. This codes for CASSLGIGIFQETQYF. The whole variable domain, filled in from reference TRBV7-9 and TRBJ2-5, reads DTGVSQNPRHKITKRGQNVTFRCDPISEHNRLYWYRQTLGQGPEFLTYFQNEAQLEKSRLLSDRFSAERPKGSFSTLEIQRTEQGDSAMYLCASSLGIGIFQETQYFGPGTRLLVL.

The chain couples TRBV3-1 (or the pseudogene TRBV3-2) to TRBJ2-1; TRBD2 matches at 12 bases. CDR1 and CDR2 (germline): LGHDT, YNNKEL (reference sequence). With 3 bases clipped from V and 9 bases from J, the junction kept 12 bases outside the gene matches. There are 17 residues in the CDR3. CDR3: CASSHIASGGATGEQFF. The CDR3 DNA reads as TGTGCCAGCAGCCATATAGCTAGCGGGGGGGCCACGGGTGAGCAGTTCTTC.

The chain links TRBV6-1 to TRBJ2-3; D uncertain. V lost 3 bases and J lost 5, with 12 bases in between. The germline CDR1 and CDR2 sequences are MNHNS and SASEGT. This CDR3 is built from 14 residues. The CDR3 DNA is TGTGCCAGCAGTGAGTCGACTTCCCGAGATACGCAGTATTTT. Amino acids: CASSESTSRDTQYF.

This clone was counted a single time. This sample includes further DNA sequences coding for the same CDR3. The V call is TRBV6-5, the J call TRBJ1-6; a weak D match, TRBD1 (5 bases). The CDR3 has 13 residues. V gave up 8 bases and J gave up 6 bases, with 11 bases separating them. Germline CDR1 and CDR2: MNHEY and SVGAGI. The CDR3 here is CASRRGSNSPLHF. The CDR3 DNA sequence: TGTGCCAGCCGAAGGGGCAGTAATTCACCCCTCCACTTT.

V gene TRBV19 combines with J gene TRBJ1-1; 10 bases are a match to TRBD1. CDR1 and CDR2 from the germline V gene are LNHDA and SQIVND (reference sequence). CDR3 length: 14 amino acids. Trimming cost V 5 bases and J 6 bases; bases outside gene matches: 6. CDR3 in amino acids: CASSVTGGASEAFF. The CDR3 DNA follows: TGTGCCAGTAGTGTGACAGGGGGCGCGTCTGAAGCTTTCTTT.

The V call is TRBV15, the J call TRBJ1-2; 7 nucleotides agree with TRBD1. Looked up from germline, CDR1 is LNHNV and CDR2 is YYDKDF (reference sequence). This CDR3 spans 17 amino acids. Trimming removed 5 bases from V and 8 bases from J; junction bases left unmatched: 20. CDR3 amino acids: CATSPSRSPYDREGYTF. As DNA, the CDR3 is TGTGCCACCAGCCCCAGCCGTTCCCCTTACGACAGGGAAGGCTACACCTTC.

This sequence joins TRBV4-3 and TRBJ2-1, with D perhaps TRBD1 (6 bases). This CDR3 spans 16 amino acids. The germline V and J ends were trimmed by 1 base and 4 bases, with 14 bases remaining between them. Germline CDR1 and CDR2: LGHNA and YSLEER. CDR3 protein: CASSQVQGRVYNEQFF. Here the CDR3 DNA reads TGCGCCAGCAGCCAAGTACAGGGAAGGGTTTACAATGAGCAGTTCTTC.

The chain has TRBV28 and TRBJ1-1; 9 bases line up with TRBD1. The V segment lost 10 bases and the J segment 2 bases; nucleotides outside the gene matches: 8. Germline V gene sequence: CDR1 MDHEN, CDR2 SYDVKM. The CDR3 totals 14 residues. This CDR3 is CATSTGGANTEAFF. CDR3 nucleotides: TGTGCCACCTCCACAGGGGGCGCTAACACTGAAGCTTTCTTT. The complete variable domain, with remaining parts taken from reference TRBV28 and TRBJ1-1, reads DVKVTQSSRYLVKRTGEKVFLECVQDMDHENMFWYRQDPGLGLRLIYFSYDVKMKEKGDIPEGYSVSREKKERFSLILESASTNQTSMYLCATSTGGANTEAFFGQGTRLTVV.

The J gene is TRBJ2-1, the V gene TRBV13, with TRBD2 matching over 10 bases. After removal of 1 base from V and 3 bases from J, the junction contained 12 bases not matched to a gene. The germline CDR1 and CDR2 sequences are PRHDT and FYEKMQ (reference sequence). The CDR3 runs to 19 residues. The CDR3 nucleotides are TGTGCCAGCAGCTTAGTTGATAGCGGGAGGACCCACAACTACAATGAGCAGTTCTTC. Amino acids: CASSLVDSGRTHNYNEQFF.

This clone has just one count. The CDR3 spells CASSPSGVLTGEQYF. CDR3 sequence (DNA): TGTGCCAGCAGCCCCTCAGGGGTCTTAACGGGGGAGCAGTACTTC. The rearrangement uses TRBV4-2 and TRBJ2-7; a possible D gene is TRBD1 (6 bases). The CDR3 covers 15 residues. V lost 4 bases and J lost 7, with 20 bases in between. From germline, CDR1 is LGHNA and CDR2 YNFKEQ.

The V gene is TRBV30, the J gene TRBJ1-6; possible D gene TRBD1, 5 bases. Trimming took 5 bases from V and 7 from J, leaving 12 bases between them. CDR1 is GTSNPN and CDR2 is SVGIG in the germline V gene (reference sequence). The CDR3 sequence is 13 residues long. DNA of the CDR3: TGTGCCTGGGGACAACAGGAGAATTCACCCCTCCACTTT. This encodes CAWGQQENSPLHF.

The sample holds a few counts of this clone. The chain combines TRBV28 with TRBJ2-5; 8 nucleotides line up with TRBD1. V lost 3 bases, J lost 5 bases, and 5 bases stayed unmatched. The CDR3 is 14 residues long. The germline gives CDR1 MDHEN, CDR2 SYDVKM. The CDR3 DNA sequence: TGTGCCAGCAGTTTTCAGGGGGCGAAGGAGACCCAGTACTTC. Its translation is CASSFQGAKETQYF.

This clone appeared a few times. V usage is TRBV7-2 and J usage is TRBJ2-1, with 7 bases aligning to TRBD2. The CDR3 sequence is 13 residues long. Germline trimming cut 5 bases from V and 8 bases from J; bases unmatched to any gene: 6. CDR1 SGHTA and CDR2 FQGNSA come from the germline V gene. The CDR3 nucleotides read TGTGCCAGCAGCGCCATAGCGGGTTATGAGCAGTTCTTC. Its protein product is CASSAIAGYEQFF.